The clone carrying this TCR beta chain occurred many times. This record belongs to a study of early T cells in non-severe SARS-CoV-2 infection. One entry per CDR3 protein, called by TCRdb with MiXCR from the 5' RACE reads. The sample shows 45,000 to 60,000 distinct CDR3 sequences, roughly 8.4% of them seen only once. CDR3 size: 14 residues. The ends were cut back, 6 bases at V and 7 bases at J, with 17 bases in the middle. Germline V gene data show CDR1 as SGHNT and CDR2 as YYREEE (reference sequence). This receptor was taken from an adult who was a healthcare worker with PCR-confirmed SARS-CoV-2 infection or an uninfected control (not recorded which). The chain links TRBV5-4 to TRBJ2-1, with D perhaps TRBD2 (5 bases). The sequencing sample was made of whole blood. The CDR3 sequence: CASTVGVLENEQFF. The CDR3 DNA sequence: TGTGCCAGCACCGTGGGAGTCTTGGAGAATGAGCAGTTCTTC.